One T cell receptor (beta chain) is described in this entry. Its specific antigen is unknown. No clone much larger than this one lies a single base away; base qualities are absent. TCRbeta CDR3 regions were amplified from genomic DNA by means of the immunoSEQ Assay, a bias-controlled multiplex PCR. Per the authors' processing: Nucleated cell counts per sample were estimated from amplification of reference gene primers within the assay. To quantify the absolute abundance of each unique TCRbeta CDR3 rearrangement, sequence reads were collapsed and filtered. For each sample, productive Simpson clonality was calculated by taking the square root of Simpson's diversity index across productive rearrangements. Here the immuneACCESS table is served through TCRdb, limited to in-frame sequences with V and J called. Missing clones are a known gap in these copies; in checked studies unresolved V genes cover under half, and the rest lacks a known reason. V and J calls and clone size are as listed in that table; D and trimming were resolved from the DNA. This sample lists some 260,000 clones; around 90% were detected once. 0.7% of the sample is taken by the ten largest.

Whole blood was collected in K2EDTA tubes by collaborating institutions according to the institutions' own protocols. For TCRbeta analysis, collaborator samples were shipped as frozen whole blood, as isolated PBMCs, or as DNA extracted from either sample type. The germline V gene supplies CDR1 LGHNA and CDR2 YNFKEQ. CDR3 length: 18 amino acids, cysteine to phenylalanine. Of all the DNA, just the CDR3 is kept, 54 bases in frame from base 1. Trimming at the junction amounts to 1 base on V and 1 base on J, and the germline ends lie 18 bases apart. The record originates from a study of blood T cell repertoires in COVID-19 (dated by TCRdb to about 2020). Notes on the research overall: Collaborator samples came from the United States, Italy and Spain and covered acute and convalescent phases of COVID-19. The material from the prospective study consisted of cDNA or gDNA derived from T cells, B-cell-depleted T cells, or PBMCs. Deeply sampled blood TCRbeta repertoires from subjects exposed to, actively infected with, or recovered from COVID-19 were included in the dataset. The repertoires were made available in a free public database intended to serve as a resource for research on the immune response to SARS-CoV-2. Samples were obtained from the ongoing ImmuneRACE study (first 160 participants) and from 950 to 1,500 subjects provided by 6 global collaborators. Sample metadata almost always included a de-identified subject ID, COVID-19 status, age in years and sex. HLA class I and class II types, where available, came from metadata supplied by the sample provider rather than from assay-based typing. On the study overall, not on this receptor specifically: The amount of clinical and demographic metadata varied by source and participant and was provided uncurated.

The sequencing sample was made of peripheral blood. The chain was built from TRBV4-2 and TRBJ2-3; the D gene is perhaps TRBD1, on 7 matching bases. The TCR sequence derives from a human donor in a cohort sampled during active COVID-19. The DNA sequence follows: TGTGCCAGCAGCCAAGTGAAGGGCAGGGGGGTTGGCACAGATACGCAGTATTTT. The translation is CASSQVKGRGVGTDTQYF.